Presented here are 27 T cell receptor beta chains from one specimen sequenced in a study of T cell responses to AZD1222 COVID-19 vaccine. Assay: immunoSEQ multiplex PCR; the TCRdb copy retains only in-frame clones and omits some. The sample yields roughly 58,000 clones, around 85% seen once. The material was peripheral blood, obtained on day 0 of MenACWY control vaccination. The receptors here all came from an adult in good health.

The chain employs TRBV7-9 and TRBJ2-5; no reliable D call. V was cut by 5 bases and J by 5 bases, with 9 bases left in between. The CDR3 contains 12 residues. Germline CDR1 reads SEHNR; CDR2 reads FQNEAQ (reference sequence). CDR3: CASSVGEETQYF. The CDR3, as DNA: TGTGCCAGCAGCGTCGGAGAGGAGACCCAGTACTTC.

This clone appeared a single time. This sequence joins TRBV3-1 (or the pseudogene TRBV3-2) and TRBJ2-1; TRBD2 aligns across 11 bases. Germline V gene sequence: CDR1 LGHDT, CDR2 YNNKEL (reference sequence). V gave up 2 bases and J gave up 9 bases; unmatched junction bases: 9. CDR3 length equals 16 residues. CDR3 amino acids: CASSQHSGREGVEQFF. CDR3 bases: TGTGCCAGCAGCCAACATAGCGGGAGGGAGGGGGTTGAGCAGTTCTTC.

The rearrangement joins TRBV7-3 to TRBJ2-7, with TRBD2 matching over 8 bases. The CDR3 totals 15 residues. The J segment lost 2 bases and the V segment lost 1 base, leaving 4 bases of the junction unmatched. Germline assignment: CDR1 SGHTA and CDR2 FQGTGA. Written as DNA, the CDR3 is TGTGCCAGCAGCTTAAGAGCGGGGGTCCCCTACGAGCAGTACTTC. Protein product: CASSLRAGVPYEQYF.

The V call is TRBV2, the J call TRBJ2-7, with TRBD2 matching over 9 bases. Germline CDR1 reads SNHLY; CDR2 reads FYNNEI. The CDR3 sequence is 14 residues long. After removal of 3 bases from V and 2 bases from J, the junction contained 2 bases not matched to a gene. The CDR3 region has the DNA TGTGCCAGCAGTGATAGCGGGAGTACCTACGAGCAGTACTTC. It specifies CASSDSGSTYEQYF.

This clone has more than one count but fewer than ten. The rearrangement links TRBV6-5 to TRBJ1-1; 11 nucleotides line up with TRBD1. This CDR3 contains 15 residues. Per the germline V gene, CDR1 is MNHEY and CDR2 is SVGAGI. The V and J ends lost 2 bases and 11 bases, in that order; junction bases with no gene match: 10. CDR3 sequence: CASSYPGQGVRGAFF. The DNA for the CDR3 is TGTGCCAGCAGTTACCCGGGACAGGGGGTGAGGGGTGCTTTCTTT.

Here the CDR3 DNA reads TGTGCCAGCAGCCGCCTAGCGGGGGAGACCCAGTACTTC. As protein: CASSRLAGETQYF. V usage is TRBV5-5 and J usage is TRBJ2-5; 9 bases align to TRBD2. V trimming: 4 bases; J trimming: 5 bases; junction bases outside the gene matches: 3. This CDR3 has 13 amino acids. CDR1 is SGHKS and CDR2 is YYEKEE in the germline V gene (reference sequence).

The V and J genes are TRBV10-3 and TRBJ2-1, with 10 nucleotides matching TRBD2. V shed 1 base and J 10 bases; nucleotides not matched to a gene: 10. Per germline, CDR1 ENHRY and CDR2 SYGVKD. The CDR3 consists of 16 residues. The CDR3 bases are TGTGCCATCAGTGAGTTCGGGAAGCGGGAGGGTCCCGAGCAGTTCTTC. It codes for CAISEFGKREGPEQFF.

The rearrangement joins TRBV19 to TRBJ2-7; D is unresolved. The CDR3 consists of 14 residues. The germline CDR1 and CDR2 sequences are LNHDA and SQIVND (reference sequence). V was clipped by 5 bases and J by 5 bases, with 16 bases between them. CDR3 DNA sequence: TGTGCCAGTAGTTCTACCTACGCGTACGACGAGCAGTACTTC. Residues: CASSSTYAYDEQYF.

A word on this clone: At the DNA level, this CDR3 is encoded by other sequences in the same sample as well. J is TRBJ2-2 and V is TRBV2; 8 nucleotides line up with TRBD1. This CDR3 has 14 residues. V lost 6 bases, J lost 1 base, and 1 base stayed unmatched. Germline V gives CDR1 SNHLY, CDR2 FYNNEI. CDR3 bases: TGTGCCAGCAGAGGACAGGGGAACACCGGGGAGCTGTTTTTT. Translating gives CASRGQGNTGELFF.

The chain combines TRBV18 with TRBJ1-1; D is perhaps TRBD1 (6 bases). This CDR3 has 14 amino acids. V was trimmed by 6 bases and J by 5 bases, leaving 16 bases between them. Germline V gene sequence: CDR1 KGHSH, CDR2 LQKENI. CDR3 residues: CASSPGGGVTEAFF. Here the CDR3 DNA reads TGTGCCAGCTCTCCCGGGGGGGGCGTAACTGAAGCTTTCTTT.

The CDR3 bases are TGTGCCAGCAGTCCGCGGGGCCGAGTGAACACTGAAGCTTTCTTT. Its protein product is CASSPRGRVNTEAFF. The rearrangement joins TRBV6-5 to TRBJ1-1; TRBD1 might be the D (5 bases). The germline V gene encodes CDR1 MNHEY and CDR2 SVGAGI. The V gene lost 5 bases and the J gene lost 0 bases, with 13 bases spanning the gap. The CDR3 has 15 amino acids.

The V call is TRBV11-3, the J call TRBJ2-7, with 8 bases lining up with TRBD1. The length of the CDR3 is 15 residues. Germline V gene sequence: CDR1 SGHNT, CDR2 YENEEA. Trimming cost V 2 bases and J 2 bases; bases outside gene matches: 5. The CDR3 DNA sequence: TGTGCCAGCAGCTTATCGGGACAGGAGACCTACGAGCAGTACTTC. This encodes CASSLSGQETYEQYF.

The chain couples TRBV28 to TRBJ1-6; 9 bases match TRBD1. CDR3 length equals 18 residues. V lost 5 bases to trimming and J lost 0 bases; unmatched junction nucleotides: 8. The germline gives CDR1 MDHEN, CDR2 SYDVKM. This CDR3 is CASSPGQGMSSYNSPLHF. DNA for the CDR3: TGTGCCAGCAGTCCGGGACAGGGCATGAGCTCCTATAATTCACCCCTCCACTTT.

The gene calls are TRBV24-1 and TRBJ2-7, with 7 bases identical to TRBD1. The V gene's germline CDR1 is KGHDR and CDR2 SFDVKD. V was pared by 8 bases and J by 3 bases, with 27 bases of the junction left unmatched. The CDR3 is 20 residues long. The CDR3, as DNA: TGTGCCACCATCCGAAACGCCCTCCTCTGCCGGGACAGATGGAACTACGAGCAGTACTTC. This codes for CATIRNALLCRDRWNYEQYF.

The V and J genes are TRBV6-5 and TRBJ1-5; 8 nucleotides agree with TRBD1. This CDR3 contains 15 residues. Germline V gene lookup returns CDR1 MNHEY and CDR2 SVGAGI. The ends lost 4 bases at V and 2 bases at J; junction bases unmatched: 4. The CDR3 reads CASSLTGEGNQPQHF. The DNA of the CDR3 is TGTGCCAGCAGTTTGACAGGGGAAGGCAATCAGCCCCAGCATTTT.

The genes are TRBV19 and TRBJ1-1; D is unresolved. Germline V CDR1 and CDR2: LNHDA, SQIVND (reference sequence). This CDR3 spans 14 amino acids. Trimming took 5 bases from V and 4 from J, leaving 14 bases between them. This CDR3 is CASSQGPGPTEAFF. The CDR3 region has the DNA TGTGCCAGTAGTCAAGGGCCCGGGCCCACTGAAGCTTTCTTT.

The V call is TRBV6-5, the J call TRBJ1-5; 8 bases line up with TRBD1. V shed 6 bases and J 8 bases; nucleotides not matched to a gene: 12. The CDR3 is made up of 15 amino acids. Germline V CDR1 and CDR2: MNHEY, SVGAGI. The CDR3: CASRGTGRGLEPQHF. As DNA, the CDR3 is TGTGCCAGCAGGGGGACAGGCCGCGGTCTTGAGCCCCAGCATTTT.

The rearrangement uses TRBV21-1 and TRBJ1-5. TRBV21-1 is flagged as a pseudogene. The CDR3 spans 15 residues. The chain's CDR3 is CASSNLAGGKQPQHF. For the CDR3, the DNA is TGTGCCAGCAGCAATCTTGCCGGCGGCAAGCAACCCCAGCATTTT.

Here the CDR3 DNA reads TGTGCCAGCAGTCTCATGGGCAATCAGCCCCAGCATTTT. Translating gives CASSLMGNQPQHF. The rearrangement joins TRBV28 to TRBJ1-5; D gene uncertain. V dropped 5 bases and J dropped 2 bases, with 7 bases sitting between them. The CDR3 consists of 13 residues. In germline, CDR1 is MDHEN, CDR2 SYDVKM.

The chain recombines TRBV7-6 with TRBJ2-7, with D unresolved. This CDR3 spans 15 amino acids. The ends were cut back, 1 base at V and 7 bases at J, with 17 bases in the middle. Germline V gene data show CDR1 as SGHVS and CDR2 as FNYEAQ. The CDR3 sequence: CASSLDVHGVWEQYF. As DNA, the CDR3 is TGTGCCAGCAGCTTAGACGTCCATGGCGTCTGGGAGCAGTACTTC.

The count of this clone is one. This chain connects TRBV6-6 to TRBJ2-1; either TRBD1 or TRBD2 may fit D (7 bases each). The CDR3 length is 15 residues. The germline V gene encodes CDR1 MNHNY and CDR2 SVGAGI (reference sequence). Trimming removed 7 bases at V and 7 bases at J, with 20 bases between. The CDR3 loop reads CASKPGRGPGNEQFF. CDR3 nucleotide sequence: TGTGCCAGCAAGCCAGGGAGGGGGCCGGGAAATGAGCAGTTCTTC.

The J gene is TRBJ2-7, the V gene TRBV6-4, with a possible D match to TRBD1 (6 bases). V lost 3 bases and J 1 base, leaving 10 bases between the germline ends. The CDR3 sequence is 14 residues long. The germline CDR1 and CDR2 sequences are MRHNA and SNTAGT. CDR3 region: CASSEQGNSYEQYF. DNA for the CDR3: TGTGCCAGCAGTGAACAGGGCAATTCCTACGAGCAGTACTTC.

J is TRBJ1-1 and V is TRBV2; tentatively, D is TRBD1 (5 bases). In germline, CDR1 is SNHLY, CDR2 FYNNEI. Trimming left V 6 bases short and J 2 bases short, with 7 bases between. The CDR3 is made up of 12 amino acids. CDR3 DNA sequence: TGTGCCAGCAGGACAGTTAACACTGAAGCTTTCTTT. As protein: CASRTVNTEAFF.

The gene calls are TRBV11-3 and TRBJ2-7; the match to TRBD1 covers 8 bases. The length of the CDR3 is 14 residues. V shed 5 bases and J 3 bases; nucleotides not matched to a gene: 6. CDR1 and CDR2 (germline): SGHNT, YENEEA. The CDR3, as DNA: TGTGCCAGCAGCCATCCGGGACAGGACTACGAGCAGTACTTC. This translates into CASSHPGQDYEQYF. Supplemented by reference TRBV11-3 and TRBJ2-7, the full variable domain reads EAGVVQSPRYKIIEKKQPVAFWCNPISGHNTLYWYLQNLGQGPELLIRYENEEAVDDSQLPKDRFSAERLKGVDSTLKIQPAELGDSAVYLCASSHPGQDYEQYFGPGTRLTVT.

J is TRBJ1-1 and V is TRBV6-5; D may be TRBD1 (6 bases). Germline-derived CDR1 and CDR2 are MNHEY and SVGAGI. Trimming took 0 bases from V and 6 from J, leaving 14 bases between them. The CDR3 runs to 15 residues. Here the CDR3 reads CASSYSSQGQAEAFF. The DNA of the CDR3 is TGTGCCAGCAGTTACTCATCCCAGGGGCAGGCTGAAGCTTTCTTT.

V is TRBV7-9 and J is TRBJ2-3, with TRBD2 matching 14 bases. The length of the CDR3 is 17 residues. Germline-derived CDR1 and CDR2 are SEHNR and FQNEAQ (reference sequence). V was pared by 5 bases and J by 0 bases, with 4 bases of the junction left unmatched. The CDR3 DNA reads as TGTGCCAGCAGCCAGGGACTAGCGGGAGCTAGCACAGATACGCAGTATTTT. Amino acids: CASSQGLAGASTDTQYF.

The V and J genes are TRBV6-6 and TRBJ2-3; TRBD2 agrees at 12 bases. With 0 bases clipped from V and 5 bases from J, the junction kept 3 bases outside the gene matches. Germline assignment: CDR1 MNHNY and CDR2 SVGAGI (reference sequence). The CDR3 sequence is 16 residues long. CDR3 amino acids: CASSYSPTSGRDTQYF. The CDR3 DNA reads TGTGCCAGCAGTTACTCCCCGACTAGCGGGAGAGATACGCAGTATTTT.